This entry features one TCR beta chain sequence. Its antigen is still unknown. The data are from a study of early T cells in non-severe SARS-CoV-2 infection. Whole-study context: Unsorted whole blood bulk RNA was sequenced, with unpaired chains. Study-level findings and limits: The matching step, a VDJdb search, favored anti-spike CD8 responses and missed private and CD4 specificities.

As part of library construction, unique molecular identifiers were attached to individual cDNA molecules. One entry per CDR3 protein, called by TCRdb with MiXCR from the 5' RACE reads. The sample contains 57,000 or so distinct CDR3 sequences, 12% of which appear only once. After removal of 7 bases from V and 14 bases from J, the junction contained 23 bases not matched to a gene. Germline lookup yields CDR1 MDHEN and CDR2 SYDVKM. The CDR3 length is 17 residues. This sequence joins TRBV28 and TRBJ1-6, with 7 bases that match TRBD1. The sequencing used whole blood, collected at baseline. This clonotype was sampled from an adult who was a healthcare worker with PCR-confirmed SARS-CoV-2 infection or an uninfected control (not recorded which). The donor label of this sample is uncertain. CDR3 residues: CASTRTGARRIGETLHF. The CDR3 DNA reads TGTGCCAGCACCAGGACAGGTGCTCGTAGGATCGGCGAAACCCTCCACTTT. The full variable domain, in which reference TRBV28 and TRBJ1-6 provide the parts outside the CDR3, is DVKVTQSSRYLVKRTGEKVFLECVQDMDHENMFWYRQDPGLGLRLIYFSYDVKMKEKGDIPEGYSVSREKKERFSLILESASTNQTSMYLCASTRTGARRIGETLHFGNGTRLTVT.